The count of the clone carrying this T cell receptor beta chain is one. This sample was included in a study of T cell changes during pregnancy in multiple sclerosis. Sequencing used immunoSEQ multiplex PCR; TCRdb keeps in-frame clones, though not all of them. Of 45,000 to 55,000 clones listed, around 93% are singletons. The germline V gene encodes CDR1 LGHNA and CDR2 YSLEER. The CDR3 runs to 15 residues. Between the trimmed V and J ends, which lost 1 base and 0 bases, there was a span of 9 bases. The V and J genes are TRBV4-3 and TRBJ1-2; TRBD1 is a possible D gene (5 bases). The TCR sequence derives from a female donor in good health, enrolled as a control in a pregnancy study. Sequencing used CD4+ T cells from peripheral blood mononuclear cells, obtained after pregnancy. The CDR3 coding sequence is TGCGCCAGCAGCCAAGGGACAACCCCTAACTATGGCTACACCTTC. Its translation: CASSQGTTPNYGYTF.